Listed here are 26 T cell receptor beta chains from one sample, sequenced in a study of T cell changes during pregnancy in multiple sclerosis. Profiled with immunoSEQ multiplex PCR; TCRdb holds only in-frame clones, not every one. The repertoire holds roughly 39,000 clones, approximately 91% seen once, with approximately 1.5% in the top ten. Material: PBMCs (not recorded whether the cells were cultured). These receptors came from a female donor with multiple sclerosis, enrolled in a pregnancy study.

CDR3 sequence reads: CASSLDRGRGEQYF. Here the CDR3 DNA reads TGTGCCAGCAGTTTAGACAGGGGTCGCGGCGAGCAGTACTTC. V usage is TRBV6-5 and J usage is TRBJ2-7; TRBD1 agrees at 8 bases. This CDR3 comprises 14 residues. V shed 4 bases, J shed 6 bases, and the junction held 8 bases outside the gene matches. CDR1 and CDR2 from the germline V gene are MNHEY and SVGAGI.

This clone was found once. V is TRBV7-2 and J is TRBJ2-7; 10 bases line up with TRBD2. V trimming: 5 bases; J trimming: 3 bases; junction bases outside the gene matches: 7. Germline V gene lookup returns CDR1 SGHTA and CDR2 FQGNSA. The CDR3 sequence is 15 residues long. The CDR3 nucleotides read TGTGCCAGCAGCCAGCCGACTAGCGGGCTCTACGAGCAGTACTTC. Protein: CASSQPTSGLYEQYF.

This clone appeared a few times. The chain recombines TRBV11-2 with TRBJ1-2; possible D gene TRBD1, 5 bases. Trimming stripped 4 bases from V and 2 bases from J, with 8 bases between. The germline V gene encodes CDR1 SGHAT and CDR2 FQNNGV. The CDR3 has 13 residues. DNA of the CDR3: TGTGCCAGCAGCTGGGGGGAAAACTATGGCTACACCTTC. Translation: CASSWGENYGYTF. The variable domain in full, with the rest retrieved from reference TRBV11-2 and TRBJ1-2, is EAGVAQSPRYKIIEKRQSVAFWCNPISGHATLYWYQQILGQGPKLLIQFQNNGVVDDSQLPKDRFSAERLKGVDSTLKIQPAKLEDSAVYLCASSWGENYGYTFGSGTRLTVV.

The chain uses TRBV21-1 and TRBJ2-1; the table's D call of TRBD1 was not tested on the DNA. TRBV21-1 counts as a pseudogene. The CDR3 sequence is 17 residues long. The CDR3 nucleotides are TGTGCCAGCAGCAAAGCGCTAGGGACAGGGAGGGACAATGAGCAGTTCTTC. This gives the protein CASSKALGTGRDNEQFF.

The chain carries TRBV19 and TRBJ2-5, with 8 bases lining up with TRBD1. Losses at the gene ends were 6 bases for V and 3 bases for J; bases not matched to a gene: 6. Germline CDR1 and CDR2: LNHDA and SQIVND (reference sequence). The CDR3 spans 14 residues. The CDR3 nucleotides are TGTGCCAGTAGCCGGACAGGGAGTGAAGAGACCCAGTACTTC. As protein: CASSRTGSEETQYF.

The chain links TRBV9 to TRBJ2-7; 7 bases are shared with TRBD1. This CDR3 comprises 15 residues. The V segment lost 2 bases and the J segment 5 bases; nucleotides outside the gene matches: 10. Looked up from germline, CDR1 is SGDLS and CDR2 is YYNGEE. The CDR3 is CASSVLDRPQDEQYF. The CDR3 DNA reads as TGTGCCAGCAGCGTTCTGGACAGGCCCCAGGACGAGCAGTACTTC. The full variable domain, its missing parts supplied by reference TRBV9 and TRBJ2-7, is DSGVTQTPKHLITATGQRVTLRCSPRSGDLSVYWYQQSLDQGLQFLIQYYNGEERAKGNILERFSAQQFPDLHSELNLSSLELGDSALYFCASSVLDRPQDEQYFGPGTRLTVT.

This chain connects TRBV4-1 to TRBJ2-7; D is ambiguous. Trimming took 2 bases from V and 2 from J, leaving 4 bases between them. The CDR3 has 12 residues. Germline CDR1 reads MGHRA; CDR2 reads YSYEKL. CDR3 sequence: CASSQTAYEQYF. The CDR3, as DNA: TGCGCCAGCAGCCAAACCGCCTACGAGCAGTACTTC.

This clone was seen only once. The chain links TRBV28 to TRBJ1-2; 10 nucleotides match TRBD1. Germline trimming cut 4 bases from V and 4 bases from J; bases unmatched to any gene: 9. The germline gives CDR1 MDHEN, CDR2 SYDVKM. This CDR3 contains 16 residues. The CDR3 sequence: CASSSPTGTGVYGYTF. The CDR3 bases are TGTGCCAGCAGTTCCCCTACCGGGACAGGGGTCTATGGCTACACCTTC.

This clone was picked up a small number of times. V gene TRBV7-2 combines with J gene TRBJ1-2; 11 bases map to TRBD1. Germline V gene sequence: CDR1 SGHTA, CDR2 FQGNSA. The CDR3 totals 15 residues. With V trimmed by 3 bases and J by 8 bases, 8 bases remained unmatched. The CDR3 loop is CASSFPDRGRRGYTF. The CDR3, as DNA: TGTGCCAGCAGCTTCCCGGACAGGGGGCGACGAGGCTACACCTTC.

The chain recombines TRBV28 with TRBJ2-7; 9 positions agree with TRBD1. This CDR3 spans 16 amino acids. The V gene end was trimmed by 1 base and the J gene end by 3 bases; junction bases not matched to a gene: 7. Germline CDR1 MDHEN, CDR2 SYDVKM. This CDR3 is CASSLFSGQGNYEQYF. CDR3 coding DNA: TGTGCCAGCAGTTTATTCTCCGGACAGGGGAACTACGAGCAGTACTTC.

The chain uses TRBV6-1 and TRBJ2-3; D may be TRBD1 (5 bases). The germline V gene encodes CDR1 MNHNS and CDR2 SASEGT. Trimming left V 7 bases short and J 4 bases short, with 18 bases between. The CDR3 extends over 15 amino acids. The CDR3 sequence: CASNPRQGGADTQYF. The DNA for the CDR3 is TGTGCCAGCAATCCCCGCCAGGGTGGCGCAGATACGCAGTATTTT.

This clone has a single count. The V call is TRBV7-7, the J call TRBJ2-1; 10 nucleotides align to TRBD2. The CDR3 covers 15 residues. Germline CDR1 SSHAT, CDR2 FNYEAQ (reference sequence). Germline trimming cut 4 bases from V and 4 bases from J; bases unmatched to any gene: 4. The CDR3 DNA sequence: TGTGCCAGCAGCTCCTTAGCGGGGGGATACAATGAGCAGTTCTTC. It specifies CASSSLAGGYNEQFF.

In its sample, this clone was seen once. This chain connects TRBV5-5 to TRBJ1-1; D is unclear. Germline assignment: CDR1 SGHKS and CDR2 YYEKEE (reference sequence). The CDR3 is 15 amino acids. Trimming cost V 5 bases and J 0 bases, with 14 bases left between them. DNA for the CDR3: TGTGCCAGCAGTCTGGACCCTTTTATGAACACTGAAGCTTTCTTT. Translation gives CASSLDPFMNTEAFF.

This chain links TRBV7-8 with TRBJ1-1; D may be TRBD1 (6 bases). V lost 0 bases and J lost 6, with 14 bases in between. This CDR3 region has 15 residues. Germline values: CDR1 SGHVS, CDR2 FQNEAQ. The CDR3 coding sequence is TGTGCCAGCAGCTTAGCAGGCAGGGGTACTCCTGAAGCTTTCTTT. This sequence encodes CASSLAGRGTPEAFF. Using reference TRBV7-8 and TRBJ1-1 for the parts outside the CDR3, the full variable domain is GAGVSQSPRYKVAKRGQDVALRCDPISGHVSLFWYQQALGQGPEFLTYFQNEAQLDKSGLPSDRFFAERPEGSVSTLKIQRTQQEDSAVYLCASSLAGRGTPEAFFGQGTRLTVV.

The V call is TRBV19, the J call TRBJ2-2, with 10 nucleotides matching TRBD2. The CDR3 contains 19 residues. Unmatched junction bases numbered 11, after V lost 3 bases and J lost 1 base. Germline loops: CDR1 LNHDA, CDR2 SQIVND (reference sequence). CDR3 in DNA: TGTGCCAGTAGTATTCCGGGACTAGCGCGGGTTTTGAACACCGGGGAGCTGTTTTTT. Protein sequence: CASSIPGLARVLNTGELFF.

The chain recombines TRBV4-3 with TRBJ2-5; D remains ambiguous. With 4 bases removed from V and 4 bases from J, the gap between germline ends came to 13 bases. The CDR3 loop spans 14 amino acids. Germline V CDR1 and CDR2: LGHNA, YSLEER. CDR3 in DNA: TGCGCCAGCAGCCTATGGTCCAGCACAGAGACCCAGTACTTC. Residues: CASSLWSSTETQYF.

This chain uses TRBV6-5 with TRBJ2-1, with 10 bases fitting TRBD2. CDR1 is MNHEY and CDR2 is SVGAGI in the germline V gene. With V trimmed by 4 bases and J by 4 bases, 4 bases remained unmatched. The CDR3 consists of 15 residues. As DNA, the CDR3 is TGTGCCAGCAGTTTGGAGGGACTAGCGTACAATGAGCAGTTCTTC. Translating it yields CASSLEGLAYNEQFF.

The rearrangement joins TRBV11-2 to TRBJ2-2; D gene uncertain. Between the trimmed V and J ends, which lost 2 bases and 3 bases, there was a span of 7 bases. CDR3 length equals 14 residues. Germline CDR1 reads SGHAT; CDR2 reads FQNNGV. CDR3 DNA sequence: TGTGCCAGCAGCTTAAGGAGCTACACCGGGGAGCTGTTTTTT. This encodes CASSLRSYTGELFF.

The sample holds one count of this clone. CDR3 region: CASSFESGVNEQFF. The CDR3 DNA sequence: TGTGCCAGCAGCTTTGAAAGCGGCGTCAATGAGCAGTTCTTC. This chain joins TRBV7-9 and TRBJ2-1; possibly TRBD2 for D (5 bases). Looked up from germline, CDR1 is SEHNR and CDR2 is FQNEAQ (reference sequence). The CDR3 spans 14 residues. Trimming pared 3 bases from V and 6 bases from J, leaving 12 bases between.

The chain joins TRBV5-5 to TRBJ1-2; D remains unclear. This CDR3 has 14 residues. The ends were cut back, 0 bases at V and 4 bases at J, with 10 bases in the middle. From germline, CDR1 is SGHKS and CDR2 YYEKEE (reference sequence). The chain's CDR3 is CASSLERRIYGYTF. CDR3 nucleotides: TGTGCCAGCAGCTTGGAACGGCGGATCTATGGCTACACCTTC. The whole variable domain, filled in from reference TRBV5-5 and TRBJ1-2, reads DAGVTQSPTHLIKTRGQQVTLRCSPISGHKSVSWYQQVLGQGPQFIFQYYEKEERGRGNFPDRFSARQFPNYSSELNVNALLLGDSALYLCASSLERRIYGYTFGSGTRLTVV.

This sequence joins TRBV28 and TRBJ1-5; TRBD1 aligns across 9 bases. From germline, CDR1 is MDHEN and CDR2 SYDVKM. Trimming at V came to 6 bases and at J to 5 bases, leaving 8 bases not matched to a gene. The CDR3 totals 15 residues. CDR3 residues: CASRQGAAAHQPQHF. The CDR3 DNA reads TGTGCCAGCAGACAGGGGGCGGCCGCGCATCAGCCCCAGCATTTT.

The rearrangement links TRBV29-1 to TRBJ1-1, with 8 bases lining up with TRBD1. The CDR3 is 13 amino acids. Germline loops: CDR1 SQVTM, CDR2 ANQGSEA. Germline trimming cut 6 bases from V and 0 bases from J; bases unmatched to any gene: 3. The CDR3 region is CSVGTGLNTEAFF. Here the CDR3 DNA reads TGCAGCGTCGGGACAGGACTGAACACTGAAGCTTTCTTT.

CDR3 sequence: CASSPNSGNTIYF. The DNA of the CDR3 is TGTGCCAGCTCACCTAACTCTGGAAACACCATATATTTT. This chain joins TRBV18 and TRBJ1-3; D is unresolved. The CDR3 has 13 amino acids. Per the germline V gene, CDR1 is KGHSH and CDR2 is LQKENI. V was pared by 3 bases and J by 0 bases, with 3 bases between.

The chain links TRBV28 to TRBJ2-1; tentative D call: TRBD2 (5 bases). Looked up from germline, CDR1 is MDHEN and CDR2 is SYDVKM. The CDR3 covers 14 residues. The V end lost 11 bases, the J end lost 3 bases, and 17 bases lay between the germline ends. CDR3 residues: CAHRRGLGYNEQFF. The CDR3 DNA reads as TGTGCCCACCGGAGAGGGTTGGGCTACAATGAGCAGTTCTTC.

CDR3 in DNA: TGCGCCAGCAGCCAAGACTCTGTGTGGAACACTGAAGCTTTCTTT. It encodes CASSQDSVWNTEAFF. The chain employs TRBV4-1 and TRBJ1-1; D gene ambiguous. Looked up from germline, CDR1 is MGHRA and CDR2 is YSYEKL. The CDR3 runs 15 residues. V lost 0 bases to trimming and J lost 1 base, with 9 bases between them.

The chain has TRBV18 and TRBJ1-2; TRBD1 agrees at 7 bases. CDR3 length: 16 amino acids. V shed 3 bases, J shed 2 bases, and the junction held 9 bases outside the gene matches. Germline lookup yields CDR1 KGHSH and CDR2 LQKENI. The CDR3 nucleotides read TGTGCCAGCTCACCTCGTCCTGACAGGGCAAACTATGGCTACACCTTC. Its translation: CASSPRPDRANYGYTF.